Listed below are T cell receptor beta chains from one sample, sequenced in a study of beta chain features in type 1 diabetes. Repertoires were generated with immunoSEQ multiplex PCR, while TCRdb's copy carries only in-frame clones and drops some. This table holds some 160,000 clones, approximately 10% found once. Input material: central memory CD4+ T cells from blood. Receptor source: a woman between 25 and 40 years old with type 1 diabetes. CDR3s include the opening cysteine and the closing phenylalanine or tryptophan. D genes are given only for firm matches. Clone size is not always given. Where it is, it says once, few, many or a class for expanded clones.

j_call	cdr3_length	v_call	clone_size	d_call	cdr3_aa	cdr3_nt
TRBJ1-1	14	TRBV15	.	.	CATELGTVNTEAFF	TGTGCCACCGAACTAGGTACAGTGAACACTGAAGCTTTCTTT
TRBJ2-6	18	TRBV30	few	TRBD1	CAWSVVDRGLSGANVLTF	TGTGCCTGGAGTGTAGTTGACAGGGGGCTGTCTGGGGCCAACGTCCTGACTTTC
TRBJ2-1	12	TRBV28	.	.	CAGSGSYNEQFF	TGTGCCGGTAGCGGCTCCTACAATGAGCAGTTCTTC
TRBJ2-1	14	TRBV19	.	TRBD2	CASTTSGAYNEQFF	TGTGCCAGTACGACTAGCGGGGCCTACAATGAGCAGTTCTTC
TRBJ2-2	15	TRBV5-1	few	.	CASSNSGQNTGELFF	TGCGCCAGCAGCAATTCGGGACAGAACACCGGGGAGCTGTTTTTT
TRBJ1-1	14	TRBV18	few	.	CASSPPSVNTEAFF	TGTGCCAGCTCACCGCCCAGCGTGAACACTGAAGCTTTCTTT
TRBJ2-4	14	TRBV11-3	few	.	CASSLVAGLNIQYF	TGTGCCAGCAGCTTAGTGGCAGGTCTAAACATTCAGTACTTC
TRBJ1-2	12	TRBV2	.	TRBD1	CASVGQATGYTF	TGTGCCAGCGTCGGACAGGCAACTGGCTACACCTTC
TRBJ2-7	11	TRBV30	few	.	CAWSFTYEQYF	TGTGCCTGGAGTTTCACCTACGAGCAGTACTTC
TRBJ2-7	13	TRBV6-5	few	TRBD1	CASRRDRVEEQYF	TGTGCCAGCAGAAGGGACAGGGTAGAGGAGCAGTACTTC
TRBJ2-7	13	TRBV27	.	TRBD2	CASKVAGGYEQYF	TGTGCCAGCAAGGTAGCGGGAGGTTACGAGCAGTACTTC
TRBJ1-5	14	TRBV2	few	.	CASSGQGNGQPQHF	TGTGCCAGCAGTGGCCAGGGTAATGGTCAGCCCCAGCATTTT
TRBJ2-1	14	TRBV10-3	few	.	CAIATRGRANEQFF	TGTGCCATAGCGACTAGGGGGAGGGCCAATGAGCAGTTCTTC
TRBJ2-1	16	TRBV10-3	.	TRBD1	CAIKEGPGQFDNEQFF	TGTGCCATCAAAGAGGGACCGGGACAGTTCGACAATGAGCAGTTCTTC
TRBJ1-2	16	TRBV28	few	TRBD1	CASRTGTAQSDYGYTF	TGTGCCAGCAGGACAGGGACAGCTCAATCCGACTATGGCTACACCTTC
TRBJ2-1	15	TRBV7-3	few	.	CASSLVLAVTNEQFF	TGTGCCAGCAGCTTAGTGCTAGCTGTAACCAATGAGCAGTTCTTC
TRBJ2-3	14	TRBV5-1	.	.	CASSSAGHGDTQYF	TGCGCCAGCAGCTCAGCGGGCCACGGAGATACGCAGTATTTT
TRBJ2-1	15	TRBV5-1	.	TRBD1	CASSSDRGQYNEQFF	TGCGCCAGCAGCTCAGACAGGGGGCAATACAATGAGCAGTTCTTC
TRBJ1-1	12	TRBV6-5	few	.	CASSQQGREAFF	TGTGCCAGCAGTCAACAGGGACGTGAAGCTTTCTTT
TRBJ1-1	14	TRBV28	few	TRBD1	CASGQGSVDTEAFF	TGTGCCAGCGGACAGGGAAGTGTCGACACTGAAGCTTTCTTT
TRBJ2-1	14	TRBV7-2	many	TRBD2	CASSLVGREGITVF	TGTGCCAGCAGCTTAGTAGGGCGGGAGGGCATTACGGTCTTC
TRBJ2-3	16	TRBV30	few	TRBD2	CAWKPLLAQSTDTQYF	TGTGCCTGGAAGCCCCTACTAGCGCAAAGCACAGATACGCAGTATTTT
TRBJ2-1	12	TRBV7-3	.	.	CASSPNPTEQFF	TGTGCCAGCAGTCCTAACCCCACGGAGCAGTTCTTC
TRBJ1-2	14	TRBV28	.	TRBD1	CASSQGAQNYGYTF	TGTGCCAGCAGTCAGGGGGCGCAAAACTATGGCTACACCTTC
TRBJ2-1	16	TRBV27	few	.	CASSSLGSGGGNEQFF	TGTGCCAGCAGTTCATTAGGGTCCGGGGGTGGAAATGAGCAGTTCTTC
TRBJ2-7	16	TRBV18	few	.	CASSVMGLTNSYEQYF	TGTGCCAGCTCGGTTATGGGCCTCACGAACTCCTACGAGCAGTACTTC
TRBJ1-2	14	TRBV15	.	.	CATSSEQGSYGYTF	TGTGCCACCAGCAGTGAACAGGGCTCCTATGGCTACACCTTC
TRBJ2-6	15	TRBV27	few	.	CASSREPSGANVLTF	TGTGCCAGCAGCAGGGAACCCTCTGGGGCCAACGTCCTGACTTTC
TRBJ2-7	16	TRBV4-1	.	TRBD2	CASTGLFSGRGGEQYF	TGCGCCAGCACTGGCCTTTTTAGCGGGAGAGGCGGCGAGCAGTACTTC
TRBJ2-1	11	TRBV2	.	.	CGAGVYNEQFF	TGTGGTGCGGGCGTTTACAATGAGCAGTTCTTC
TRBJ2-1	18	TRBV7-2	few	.	CASSLEGAGSHSYNEQFF	TGTGCCAGCAGCTTAGAGGGCGCGGGGTCACATTCCTACAATGAGCAGTTCTTC
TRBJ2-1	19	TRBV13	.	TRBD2	CASSFLGLAGVGSYNEQFF	TGTGCCAGCAGCTTTCTCGGACTAGCGGGAGTCGGTTCCTACAATGAGCAGTTCTTC
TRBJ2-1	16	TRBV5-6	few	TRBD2	CASSFISLAGGDEQFF	TGTGCCAGCAGCTTCATTTCGCTAGCGGGAGGAGATGAGCAGTTCTTC
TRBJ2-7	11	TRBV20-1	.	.	CSATPEGEQYF	TGCAGTGCTACCCCCGAGGGCGAGCAGTACTTC
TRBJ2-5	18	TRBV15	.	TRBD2	CATSKGTSGRYTQETQYF	TGTGCCACCAGCAAGGGAACTAGCGGGAGGTATACCCAAGAGACCCAGTACTTC
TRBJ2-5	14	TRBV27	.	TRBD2	CATRGGPIQETQYF	TGTGCCACCCGGGGGGGCCCGATTCAAGAGACCCAGTACTTC
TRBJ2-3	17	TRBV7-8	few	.	CASSPEGQGLGLNTQYF	TGTGCCAGCAGCCCAGAAGGGCAGGGTTTGGGTCTAAATACGCAGTATTTT
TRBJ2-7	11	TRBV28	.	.	CASSPRLEQYF	TGTGCCAGCAGTCCCCGTCTCGAGCAGTACTTC
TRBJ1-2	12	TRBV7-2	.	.	CASSWTDYGYTF	TGTGCCAGCAGCTGGACAGACTATGGCTACACCTTC
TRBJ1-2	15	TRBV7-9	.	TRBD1	CASSSWDRVTYGYTF	TGTGCCAGCAGCTCCTGGGACAGGGTAACTTATGGCTACACCTTC
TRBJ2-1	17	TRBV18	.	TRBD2	CASSPGLAGVTYNEQFF	TGTGCCAGCTCACCCGGACTAGCGGGAGTTACCTACAATGAGCAGTTCTTC
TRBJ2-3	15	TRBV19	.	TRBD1	CASNPRDSSTDTQYF	TGTGCCAGTAACCCTCGGGACAGCTCCACAGATACGCAGTATTTT
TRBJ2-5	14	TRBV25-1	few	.	CASSALTGIETQYF	TGTGCCAGCAGTGCGCTCACGGGGATAGAGACCCAGTACTTC
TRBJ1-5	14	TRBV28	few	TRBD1	CASSLGTGDQPQHF	TGTGCCAGCAGTTTGGGGACAGGGGATCAGCCCCAGCATTTT
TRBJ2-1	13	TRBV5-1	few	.	CASSLVGNDEQFF	TGCGCCAGCAGCTTGGTCGGGAACGATGAGCAGTTCTTC